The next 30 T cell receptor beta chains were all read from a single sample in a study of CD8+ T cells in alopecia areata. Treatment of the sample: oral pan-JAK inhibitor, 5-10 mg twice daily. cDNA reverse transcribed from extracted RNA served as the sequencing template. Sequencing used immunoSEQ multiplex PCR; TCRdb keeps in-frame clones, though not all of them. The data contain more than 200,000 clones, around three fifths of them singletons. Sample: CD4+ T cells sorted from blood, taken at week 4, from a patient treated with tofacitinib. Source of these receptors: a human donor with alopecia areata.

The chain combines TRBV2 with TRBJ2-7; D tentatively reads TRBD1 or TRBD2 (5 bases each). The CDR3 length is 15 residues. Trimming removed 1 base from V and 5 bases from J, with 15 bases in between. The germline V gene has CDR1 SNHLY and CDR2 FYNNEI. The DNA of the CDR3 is TGTGCCAGCAGTGAAGGGGACCCCACGCGAGACGAGCAGTACTTC. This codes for CASSEGDPTRDEQYF.

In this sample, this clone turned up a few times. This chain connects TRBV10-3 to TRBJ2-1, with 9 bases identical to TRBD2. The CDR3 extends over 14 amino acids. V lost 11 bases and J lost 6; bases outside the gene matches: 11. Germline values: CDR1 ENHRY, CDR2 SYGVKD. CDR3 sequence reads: CAGRASGEGNEQFF. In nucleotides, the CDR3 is TGTGCCGGACGGGCTAGCGGGGAGGGCAATGAGCAGTTCTTC.

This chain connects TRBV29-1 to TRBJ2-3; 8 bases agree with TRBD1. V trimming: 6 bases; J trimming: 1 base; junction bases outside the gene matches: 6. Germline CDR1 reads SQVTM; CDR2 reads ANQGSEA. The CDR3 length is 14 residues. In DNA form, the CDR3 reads TGCAGCGTCCGACAGGGGCGAGGCACAGATACGCAGTATTTT. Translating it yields CSVRQGRGTDTQYF.

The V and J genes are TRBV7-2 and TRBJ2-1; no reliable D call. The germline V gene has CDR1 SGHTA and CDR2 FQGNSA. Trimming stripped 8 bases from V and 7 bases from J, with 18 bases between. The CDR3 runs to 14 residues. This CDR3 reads CASRPPRLGNEQFF. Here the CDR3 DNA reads TGTGCCAGCCGGCCCCCGCGCTTGGGGAATGAGCAGTTCTTC.

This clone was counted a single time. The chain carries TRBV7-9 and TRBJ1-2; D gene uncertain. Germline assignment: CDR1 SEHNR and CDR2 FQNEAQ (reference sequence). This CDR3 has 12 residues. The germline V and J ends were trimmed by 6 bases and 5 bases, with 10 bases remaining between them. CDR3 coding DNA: TGTGCCAGCAGTCAACTCTCGTATGGCTACACCTTC. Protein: CASSQLSYGYTF. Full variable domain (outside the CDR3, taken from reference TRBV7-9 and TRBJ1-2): DTGVSQNPRHKITKRGQNVTFRCDPISEHNRLYWYRQTLGQGPEFLTYFQNEAQLEKSRLLSDRFSAERPKGSFSTLEIQRTEQGDSAMYLCASSQLSYGYTFGSGTRLTVV.

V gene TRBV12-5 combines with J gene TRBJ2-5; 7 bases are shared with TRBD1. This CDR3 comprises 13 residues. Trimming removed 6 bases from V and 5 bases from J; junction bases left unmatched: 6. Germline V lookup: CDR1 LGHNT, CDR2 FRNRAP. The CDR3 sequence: CASGRGGAETQYF. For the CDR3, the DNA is TGTGCTAGTGGCCGAGGGGGCGCGGAGACCCAGTACTTC.

The CDR3 nucleotides are TGTGCCAGCAGCCAAGAGGCCAGGGGGCTGGAGACCCAGTACTTC. Residues: CASSQEARGLETQYF. The V and J genes are TRBV4-2 and TRBJ2-5; TRBD1 matches at 8 bases. Germline CDR1 and CDR2: LGHNA and YNFKEQ. CDR3 length: 15 residues. Trimming removed 0 bases from V and 5 bases from J; junction bases left unmatched: 5.

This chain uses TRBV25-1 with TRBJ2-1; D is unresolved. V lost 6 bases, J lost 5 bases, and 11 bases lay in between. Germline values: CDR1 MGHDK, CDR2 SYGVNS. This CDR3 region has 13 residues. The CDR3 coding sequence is TGTGCCAGCAGGAAGGACCTACACAATGAGCAGTTCTTC. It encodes CASRKDLHNEQFF.

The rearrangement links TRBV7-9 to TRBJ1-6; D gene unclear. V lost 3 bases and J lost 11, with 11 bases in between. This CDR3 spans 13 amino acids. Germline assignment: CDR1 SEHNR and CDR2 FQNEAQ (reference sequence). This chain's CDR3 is CASSFTEGAPLHF. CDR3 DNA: TGTGCCAGCAGCTTCACCGAAGGTGCACCCCTCCACTTT.

The CDR3, as DNA: TGCGCCAGCAGCCAAGATGGGGGCGGGGGGGCCGAGGAGACCCAGTACTTC. It encodes CASSQDGGGGAEETQYF. This chain joins TRBV4-3 and TRBJ2-5, with 9 bases identical to TRBD2. Germline V gene data show CDR1 as LGHNA and CDR2 as YSLEER. With V trimmed by 0 bases and J by 5 bases, 10 bases remained unmatched. The CDR3 covers 17 residues.

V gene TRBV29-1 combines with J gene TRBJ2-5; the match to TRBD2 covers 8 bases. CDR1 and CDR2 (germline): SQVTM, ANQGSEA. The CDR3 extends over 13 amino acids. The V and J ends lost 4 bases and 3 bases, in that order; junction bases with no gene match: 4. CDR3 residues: CSVGGRREETQYF. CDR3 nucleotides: TGCAGCGTTGGCGGGAGGCGGGAAGAGACCCAGTACTTC.

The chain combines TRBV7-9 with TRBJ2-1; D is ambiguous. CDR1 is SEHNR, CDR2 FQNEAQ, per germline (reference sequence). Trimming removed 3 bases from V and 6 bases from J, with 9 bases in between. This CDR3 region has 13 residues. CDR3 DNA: TGTGCCAGCAGCTTTTCAGAGTTCAATGAGCAGTTCTTC. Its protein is CASSFSEFNEQFF.

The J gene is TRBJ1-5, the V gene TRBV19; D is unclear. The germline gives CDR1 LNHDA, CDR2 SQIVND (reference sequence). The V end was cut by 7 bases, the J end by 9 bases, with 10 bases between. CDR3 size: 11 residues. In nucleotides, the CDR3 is TGTGCCAGTAACTCCGCCGGGCCCCAGCATTTT. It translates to CASNSAGPQHF.

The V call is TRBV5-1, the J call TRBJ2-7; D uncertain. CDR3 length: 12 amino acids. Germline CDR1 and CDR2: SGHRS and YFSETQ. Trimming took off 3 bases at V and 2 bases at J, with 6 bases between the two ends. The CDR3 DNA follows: TGCGCCAGCAGCTCACAAACCTACGAGCAGTACTTC. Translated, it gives CASSSQTYEQYF.

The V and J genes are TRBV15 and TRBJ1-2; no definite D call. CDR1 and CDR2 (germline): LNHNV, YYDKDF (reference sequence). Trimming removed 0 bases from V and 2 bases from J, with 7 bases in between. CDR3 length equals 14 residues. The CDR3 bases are TGTGCCACCAGCAGAGATAGGGTGAACTATGGCTACACCTTC. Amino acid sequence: CATSRDRVNYGYTF.

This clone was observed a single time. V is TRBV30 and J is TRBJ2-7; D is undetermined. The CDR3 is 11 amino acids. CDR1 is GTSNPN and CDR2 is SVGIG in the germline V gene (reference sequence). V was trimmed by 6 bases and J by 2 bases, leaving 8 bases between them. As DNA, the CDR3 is TGTGCCTGCCGCGACACCTACGAGCAGTACTTC. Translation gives CACRDTYEQYF.

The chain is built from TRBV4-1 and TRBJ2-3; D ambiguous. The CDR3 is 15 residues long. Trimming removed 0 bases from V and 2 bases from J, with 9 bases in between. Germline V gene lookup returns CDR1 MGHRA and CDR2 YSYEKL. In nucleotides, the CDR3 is TGCGCCAGCAGCCAAGATCTGATATACACAGATACGCAGTATTTT. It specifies CASSQDLIYTDTQYF.

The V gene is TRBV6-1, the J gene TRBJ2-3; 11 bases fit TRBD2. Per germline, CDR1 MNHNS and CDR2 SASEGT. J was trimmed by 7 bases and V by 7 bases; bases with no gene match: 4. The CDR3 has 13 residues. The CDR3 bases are TGTGCCAGCACCGGGACTAGCGGATATACGCAGTATTTT. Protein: CASTGTSGYTQYF.

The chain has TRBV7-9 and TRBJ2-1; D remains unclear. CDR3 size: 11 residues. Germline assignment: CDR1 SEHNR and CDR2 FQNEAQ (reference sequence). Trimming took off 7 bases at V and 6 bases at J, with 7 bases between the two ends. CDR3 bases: TGTGCCAGCACACTATCCAATGAGCAGTTCTTC. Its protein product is CASTLSNEQFF.

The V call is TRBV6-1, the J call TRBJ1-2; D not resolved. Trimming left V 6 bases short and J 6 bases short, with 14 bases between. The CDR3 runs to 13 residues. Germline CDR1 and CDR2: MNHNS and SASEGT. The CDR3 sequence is CASSVQRNDGYTF. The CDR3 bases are TGTGCCAGCAGCGTCCAGAGAAACGATGGCTACACCTTC.

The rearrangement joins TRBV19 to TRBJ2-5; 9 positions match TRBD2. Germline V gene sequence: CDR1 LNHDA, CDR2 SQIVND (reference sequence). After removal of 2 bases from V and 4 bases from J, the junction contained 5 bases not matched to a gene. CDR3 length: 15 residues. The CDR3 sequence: CASSIQRGAGETQYF. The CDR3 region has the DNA TGTGCCAGTAGTATACAGCGGGGGGCGGGAGAGACCCAGTACTTC.

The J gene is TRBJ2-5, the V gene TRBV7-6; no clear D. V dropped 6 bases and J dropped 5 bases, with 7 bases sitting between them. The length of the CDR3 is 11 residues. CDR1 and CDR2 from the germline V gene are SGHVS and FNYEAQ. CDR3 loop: CASRKSETQYF. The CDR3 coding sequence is TGTGCCAGCAGGAAATCCGAGACCCAGTACTTC.

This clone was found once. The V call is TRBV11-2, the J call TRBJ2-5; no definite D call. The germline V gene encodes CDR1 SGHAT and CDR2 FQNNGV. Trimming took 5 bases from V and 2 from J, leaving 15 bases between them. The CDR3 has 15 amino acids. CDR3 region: CASSPNVGFQETQYF. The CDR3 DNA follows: TGTGCCAGCAGCCCTAATGTCGGCTTTCAAGAGACCCAGTACTTC.

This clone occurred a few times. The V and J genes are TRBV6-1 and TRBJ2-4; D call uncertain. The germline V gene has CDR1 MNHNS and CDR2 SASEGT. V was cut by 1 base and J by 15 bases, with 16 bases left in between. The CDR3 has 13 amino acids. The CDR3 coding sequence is TGTGCCAGCAGTGAAGATCTACTCCTGGTTGGGTACTTC. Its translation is CASSEDLLLVGYF.

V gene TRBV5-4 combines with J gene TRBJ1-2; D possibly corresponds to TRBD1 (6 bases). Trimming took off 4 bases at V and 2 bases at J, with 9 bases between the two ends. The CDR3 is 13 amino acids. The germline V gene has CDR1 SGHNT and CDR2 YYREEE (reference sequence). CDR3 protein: CASSRTGNYGYTF. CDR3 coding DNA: TGTGCCAGCAGCAGAACAGGGAACTATGGCTACACCTTC.

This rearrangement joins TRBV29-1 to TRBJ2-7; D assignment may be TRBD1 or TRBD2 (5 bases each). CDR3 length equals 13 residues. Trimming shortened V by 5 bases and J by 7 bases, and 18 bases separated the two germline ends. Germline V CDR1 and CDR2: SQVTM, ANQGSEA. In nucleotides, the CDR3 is TGCAGCGTTTCGGGACGGCCCCGGGATGAGCAGTACTTC. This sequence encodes CSVSGRPRDEQYF.

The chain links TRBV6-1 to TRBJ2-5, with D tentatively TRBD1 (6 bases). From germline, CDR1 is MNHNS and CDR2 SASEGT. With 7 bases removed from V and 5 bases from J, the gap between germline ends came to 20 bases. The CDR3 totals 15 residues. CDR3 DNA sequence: TGTGCCAGCACCGCCCTGAGCACTCAGGGGGAGACCCAGTACTTC. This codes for CASTALSTQGETQYF.

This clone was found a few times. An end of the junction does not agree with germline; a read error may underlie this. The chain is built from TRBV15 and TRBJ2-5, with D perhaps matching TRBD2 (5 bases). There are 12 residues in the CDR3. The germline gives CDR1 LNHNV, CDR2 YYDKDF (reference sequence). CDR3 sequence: CATSSQRASPHF. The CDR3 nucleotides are TGTGCCACCAGCAGCCAAAGGGCTAGCCCGCACTTC.

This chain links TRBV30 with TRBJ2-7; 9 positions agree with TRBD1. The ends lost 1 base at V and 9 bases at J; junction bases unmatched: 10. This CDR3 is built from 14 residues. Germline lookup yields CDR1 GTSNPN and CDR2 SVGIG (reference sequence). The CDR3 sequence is CAWSAGTGNVGQYF. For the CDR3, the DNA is TGTGCCTGGAGTGCTGGGACAGGGAACGTCGGGCAGTACTTC.

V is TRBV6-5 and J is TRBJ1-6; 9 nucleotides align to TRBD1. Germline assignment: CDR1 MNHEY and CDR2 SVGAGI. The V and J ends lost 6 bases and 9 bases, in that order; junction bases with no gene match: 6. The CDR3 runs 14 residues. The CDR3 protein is CASSPRQGGSPLHF. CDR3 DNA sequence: TGTGCCAGCAGCCCTAGACAGGGGGGTTCACCCCTCCACTTT.